This T cell receptor beta chain was observed in a study of technical replicates of blood from a handful of donors. TCRdb's copy holds only in-frame clones and misses some; the assay was immunoSEQ multiplex PCR. The data show some 79,000 clones, 80% to 95% seen once. The sequence derives from a human donor in good health. Some clones in this sample may be carry-over from other donors' samples. The sequencing input was T cells isolated from PBMCs.

The CDR3 DNA reads as TGTGCCAGCAGTTACACACTAGCGGGAGTGGATACGCAGTATTTT. Amino acids: CASSYTLAGVDTQYF. V usage is TRBV6-5 and J usage is TRBJ2-3, with 11 bases matching TRBD2. The J segment lost 6 bases and the V segment lost 2 bases, leaving 4 bases of the junction unmatched. The germline gives CDR1 MNHEY, CDR2 SVGAGI. The CDR3 is 15 amino acids.